This entry lists 11 T cell receptor beta chains sequenced from one sample in a study of cytomegalovirus exposure and HLA in healthy donors. The data were produced by immunoSEQ multiplex PCR, yet TCRdb's version contains in-frame clones alone and is incomplete. The repertoire holds under 400,000 clones, 80% to 90% seen once, with over 0.75% in the top ten. Sequencing was done on a sample of PBMCs. The receptors stem from a woman younger than 30 in good health and CMV-seronegative.

The V call is TRBV7-3, the J call TRBJ2-5, with TRBD2 as a possible D gene (5 bases). The CDR3 has 14 residues. Per the germline V gene, CDR1 is SGHTA and CDR2 is FQGTGA. The ends were cut back, 5 bases at V and 5 bases at J, with 15 bases in the middle. CDR3 region: CASSPLGSLETQYF. The CDR3 nucleotides read TGTGCCAGCAGCCCCCTAGGGAGCTTGGAGACCCAGTACTTC.

V usage is TRBV5-4 and J usage is TRBJ1-2; tentatively, D is TRBD1 (5 bases). With 0 bases removed from V and 7 bases from J, the gap between germline ends came to 16 bases. The germline gives CDR1 SGHNT, CDR2 YYREEE (reference sequence). This CDR3 contains 15 residues. The DNA for the CDR3 is TGTGCCAGCAGCTTGGCTTCTCGGCAGGGCCGTGGCTACACCTTC. It encodes CASSLASRQGRGYTF.

The chain recombines TRBV5-6 with TRBJ2-7, with 7 nucleotides matching TRBD1. CDR1 SGHDT and CDR2 YYEEEE come from the germline V gene. Trimming took 2 bases from V and 2 from J; bases not matched to a gene: 7. CDR3 length: 15 residues. The CDR3 region is CASSLMTGSAYEQYF. The DNA for the CDR3 is TGTGCCAGCAGCTTAATGACAGGGTCGGCCTACGAGCAGTACTTC.

V is TRBV7-9 and J is TRBJ1-1; maybe TRBD1 (5 bases). The CDR3 is 15 residues long. V shed 3 bases and J shed 0 bases, with 11 bases lying between them. Germline lookup yields CDR1 SEHNR and CDR2 FQNEAQ (reference sequence). The DNA for the CDR3 is TGTGCCAGCAGCTTCGCGGGACGGATGAACACTGAAGCTTTCTTT. Protein sequence: CASSFAGRMNTEAFF. The variable domain in full, with the rest retrieved from reference TRBV7-9 and TRBJ1-1, is DTGVSQNPRHKITKRGQNVTFRCDPISEHNRLYWYRQTLGQGPEFLTYFQNEAQLEKSRLLSDRFSAERPKGSFSTLEIQRTEQGDSAMYLCASSFAGRMNTEAFFGQGTRLTVV.

The rearrangement joins TRBV13 to TRBJ2-5, with TRBD2 as a possible D gene (5 bases). This CDR3 is 13 amino acids long. Deletions cut 5 bases from V and 7 bases from J, with 14 bases between. In germline, CDR1 is PRHDT, CDR2 FYEKMQ (reference sequence). CDR3 bases: TGTGCCAGCAGCCCGGCCCGGAGCGGGACCCAGTACTTC. This codes for CASSPARSGTQYF.

The V call is TRBV4-1, the J call TRBJ1-5; TRBD1 matches 8 bases. Germline V gives CDR1 MGHRA, CDR2 YSYEKL. V was pared by 3 bases and J by 5 bases, with 12 bases of the junction left unmatched. The CDR3 has 17 amino acids. The CDR3 sequence: CASSHIVRGQGDQPQHF. The CDR3, as DNA: TGCGCCAGCAGCCACATAGTACGAGGACAGGGAGATCAGCCCCAGCATTTT.

Notes on this clone: Within the sample, other DNA sequences also encode this same CDR3. CDR3 sequence: CSVAGTGSYEQYF. The CDR3 nucleotides are TGCAGCGTAGCCGGGACAGGGAGCTACGAGCAGTACTTC. This sequence joins TRBV29-1 and TRBJ2-7; 9 bases are shared with TRBD1. This CDR3 is 13 amino acids long. Germline CDR1 SQVTM, CDR2 ANQGSEA. J was trimmed by 3 bases and V by 6 bases; bases with no gene match: 6.

The CDR3 DNA reads TGTGCCAGCAGTGAAGGGGGACAGCTGAACACTGAAGCTTTCTTT. As protein: CASSEGGQLNTEAFF. This chain uses TRBV2 with TRBJ1-1, with TRBD1 matching 7 bases. Germline V gene lookup returns CDR1 SNHLY and CDR2 FYNNEI. Trimming cost V 1 base and J 0 bases; bases outside gene matches: 2. The length of the CDR3 is 15 residues.

CDR3 residues: CASRPPGSGANVLTF. The CDR3 region has the DNA TGTGCCAGCAGACCCCCGGGATCCGGGGCCAACGTCCTGACTTTC. V is TRBV11-1 and J is TRBJ2-6; TRBD2 is a possible D gene (5 bases). The CDR3 has 15 residues. V gave up 6 bases and J gave up 4 bases, with 13 bases separating them. Per the germline V gene, CDR1 is SGHAT and CDR2 is FQDESV (reference sequence).

This clone was seen only a few times. The V call is TRBV6-5, the J call TRBJ1-2; tentative D call: TRBD1 (6 bases). This CDR3 has 14 amino acids. Germline CDR1 MNHEY, CDR2 SVGAGI. V lost 8 bases to trimming and J lost 3 bases, with 16 bases between them. This CDR3 is CASYGTGKDYGYTF. CDR3 in DNA: TGTGCCAGCTATGGAACAGGGAAGGACTATGGCTACACCTTC.

The chain is built from TRBV9 and TRBJ2-1, with 9 bases lining up with TRBD2. The CDR3 totals 18 residues. The V segment lost 4 bases and the J segment 1 base; nucleotides outside the gene matches: 12. CDR1 and CDR2 from the germline V gene are SGDLS and YYNGEE. CDR3 residues: CASSLGVAGVGSYNEQFF. The CDR3, as DNA: TGTGCCAGCAGCCTGGGGGTAGCGGGAGTCGGGTCCTACAATGAGCAGTTCTTC.